This T cell receptor beta chain was identified during a study of spatial heterogeneity in lung cancer. Whole-study context: Detection consistently yielded more beta chains than alpha chains. The study's findings and limits: More often at tumor resection than at routine follow-up, ubiquitous expanded tumor TCRs were detected in the blood.

The time point: blood at routine non-recurrence follow-up after resection. Whole RNA, which was extracted from tumor, nontumor lung tissue or frozen PBMC, was sequenced without any cell sorting. Per the germline V gene, CDR1 is SGHKS and CDR2 is YYEKEE (reference sequence). The CDR3 sequence is 16 residues long. V was shortened by 2 bases and J by 0 bases, with 14 bases between the two germline ends. About this clonotype itself: Its specificity is unknown.

TCRdb redid the calling of the 5' RACE reads with MiXCR, one entry per CDR3 protein. This sample has about 94,000 distinct CDR3 sequences, with 15% to 20% found just once. The receptor's source is a male donor with early-stage non-small cell lung cancer. This specimen was PBMCs, taken at follow-up. The V and J genes are TRBV5-5 and TRBJ1-2; no clear D. CDR3 coding DNA: TGTGCCAGCAGCTTAGCAGGTGGCACGGCTAACTATGGCTACACCTTC. Amino acids: CASSLAGGTANYGYTF.